The 29 T cell receptor beta chains below were found in one sample sequenced in a study of STAT5B mutations in CD4+ large granular lymphocyte leukemia. The assay was immunoSEQ multiplex PCR, and TCRdb's table has in-frame clones only and misses some. The sample consists of about 46,000 clones, approximately 84% of them appearing once. Sequences were obtained from CD4+ T cells from blood buffy coats. These receptors were collected from a human donor in good health.

The chain employs TRBV7-3 and TRBJ2-2; 8 positions agree with TRBD2. The ends lost 1 base at V and 7 bases at J; junction bases unmatched: 8. Looked up from germline, CDR1 is SGHTA and CDR2 is FQGTGA. This CDR3 region has 16 residues. The CDR3 here is CASSLSSGGAVGELFF. As DNA, the CDR3 is TGTGCCAGCAGCTTAAGTTCGGGGGGGGCAGTCGGGGAGCTGTTTTTT.

The CDR3 spells CASSEEGWGTQYF. The DNA of the CDR3 is TGCGCCAGCAGTGAGGAGGGCTGGGGAACCCAGTACTTC. The chain uses TRBV10-1 and TRBJ2-5; maybe TRBD2 (5 bases). The CDR3 runs 13 residues. CDR1 is WNHNN and CDR2 is SYGVQD in the germline V gene (reference sequence). V was pared by 2 bases and J by 8 bases, with 12 bases between.

The chain combines TRBV25-1 with TRBJ1-2; D unresolved. Per the germline V gene, CDR1 is MGHDK and CDR2 is SYGVNS. The CDR3 runs to 11 residues. V dropped 10 bases and J dropped 2 bases, with 8 bases sitting between them. The CDR3 spells CATGENYGYTF. Here the CDR3 DNA reads TGTGCCACCGGGGAGAACTATGGCTACACCTTC.

The rearrangement joins TRBV7-9 to TRBJ2-6; D gene ambiguous. Trimming removed 5 bases at V and 2 bases at J, with 10 bases between. Germline loops: CDR1 SEHNR, CDR2 FQNEAQ (reference sequence). The CDR3 is made up of 15 amino acids. Here the CDR3 DNA reads TGTGCCAGCAGCCCCACCATAGCTGGGGCCAACGTCCTGACTTTC. It yields the protein CASSPTIAGANVLTF.

V usage is TRBV12-5 and J usage is TRBJ1-3, with a possible D match to TRBD1 (6 bases). CDR1 is LGHNT and CDR2 is FRNRAP in the germline V gene. V dropped 6 bases and J dropped 2 bases, with 11 bases sitting between them. This CDR3 spans 14 amino acids. The CDR3 protein is CASGLRGPGNTIYF. CDR3 coding DNA: TGTGCTAGTGGCCTCAGGGGTCCTGGAAACACCATATATTTT.

This sequence joins TRBV4-1 and TRBJ1-5; D ambiguous. Germline V gene lookup returns CDR1 MGHRA and CDR2 YSYEKL. Trimming took off 1 base at V and 2 bases at J, with 9 bases between the two ends. CDR3 length: 15 amino acids. Here the CDR3 reads CASSQVGVGNQPQHF. The CDR3, as DNA: TGCGCCAGCAGCCAAGTGGGCGTGGGCAATCAGCCCCAGCATTTT.

The V gene is TRBV25-1, the J gene TRBJ2-2; D possibly corresponds to TRBD1 (6 bases). V dropped 5 bases and J dropped 2 bases, with 9 bases sitting between them. CDR1 and CDR2 (germline): MGHDK, SYGVNS. The CDR3 covers 14 residues. The CDR3 coding sequence is TGTGCCAGCAGTTACAGGGTTAACACCGGGGAGCTGTTTTTT. Protein sequence: CASSYRVNTGELFF.

This CDR3 is CASSIVVMNTEAFF. The CDR3 DNA reads as TGTGCCAGTAGTATAGTGGTGATGAACACTGAAGCTTTCTTT. This chain uses TRBV19 with TRBJ1-1; D unclear. The CDR3 loop spans 14 amino acids. Germline lookup yields CDR1 LNHDA and CDR2 SQIVND (reference sequence). The V gene lost 1 base and the J gene lost 0 bases, with 6 bases spanning the gap.

The chain links TRBV6-5 to TRBJ1-4, with D uncertain. The germline CDR1 and CDR2 sequences are MNHEY and SVGAGI. V was pared by 6 bases and J by 9 bases, with 20 bases between. The CDR3 covers 15 residues. The CDR3 is CASSRGINTRKKLFF. CDR3 DNA sequence: TGTGCCAGCAGCCGAGGGATCAATACTCGAAAAAAACTGTTTTTT.

The V call is TRBV5-1, the J call TRBJ2-2, with D tentatively TRBD1 or TRBD2 (5 bases each). There are 14 residues in the CDR3. Germline V lookup: CDR1 SGHRS, CDR2 YFSETQ. V shed 3 bases and J shed 4 bases, with 10 bases lying between them. CDR3 nucleotide sequence: TGCGCCAGCAGCTCCTTCGGGACCACCGGGGAGCTGTTTTTT. Amino acids: CASSSFGTTGELFF. The full variable domain, in which reference TRBV5-1 and TRBJ2-2 provide the parts outside the CDR3, is KAGVTQTPRYLIKTRGQQVTLSCSPISGHRSVSWYQQTPGQGLQFLFEYFSETQRNKGNFPGRFSGRQFSNSRSEMNVSTLELGDSALYLCASSSFGTTGELFFGEGSRLTVL.

The V call is TRBV6-4, the J call TRBJ2-1; 10 bases align to TRBD1. Trimming removed 4 bases from V and 8 bases from J; junction bases left unmatched: 2. The CDR3 sequence is 13 residues long. CDR1 and CDR2 (germline): MRHNA, SNTAGT. The DNA for the CDR3 is TGTGCCAGCAGTGGGACAGGGGGTCATGAGCAGTTCTTC. Protein: CASSGTGGHEQFF.

The V call is TRBV29-1, the J call TRBJ1-2; D may be TRBD1 (6 bases). V lost 8 bases, J lost 6 bases, and 22 bases lay in between. The CDR3 sequence is 14 residues long. CDR1 and CDR2 from the germline V gene are SQVTM and ANQGSEA. CDR3: CSTTDPGDLDGYTF. CDR3 nucleotides: TGCAGCACCACAGACCCAGGGGACTTAGATGGCTACACCTTC.

This clone showed up just once. The CDR3 region has the DNA TGCGCCAGCAGTGAGCCGGGACTAGCGGGAGGTGAGACCCAGTACTTC. It translates to CASSEPGLAGGETQYF. V usage is TRBV10-1 and J usage is TRBJ2-5; 15 nucleotides align to TRBD2. Germline assignment: CDR1 WNHNN and CDR2 SYGVQD (reference sequence). The trim removed 2 bases at V and 5 bases at J, leaving 3 bases unmatched. The CDR3 totals 16 residues.

The chain links TRBV30 to TRBJ1-1; 7 nucleotides line up with TRBD1. Looked up from germline, CDR1 is GTSNPN and CDR2 is SVGIG (reference sequence). The CDR3 sequence is 13 residues long. V lost 6 bases and J lost 1; bases outside the gene matches: 5. CDR3 amino acids: CACRQGRNTEAFF. Here the CDR3 DNA reads TGTGCCTGCCGACAGGGAAGGAACACTGAAGCTTTCTTT.

The chain has TRBV19 and TRBJ2-5; unclear D gene. The V gene lost 4 bases and the J gene lost 5 bases, with 14 bases spanning the gap. There are 14 residues in the CDR3. Germline values: CDR1 LNHDA, CDR2 SQIVND (reference sequence). The CDR3 region has the DNA TGTGCCAGTAGTACTTCGGGTAGCAGCGAGACCCAGTACTTC. Translated: CASSTSGSSETQYF. The full variable domain, in which reference TRBV19 and TRBJ2-5 provide the parts outside the CDR3, is DGGITQSPKYLFRKEGQNVTLSCEQNLNHDAMYWYRQDPGQGLRLIYYSQIVNDFQKGDIAEGYSVSREKKESFPLTVTSAQKNPTAFYLCASSTSGSSETQYFGPGTRLLVL.

The chain carries TRBV7-2 and TRBJ1-1; a weak D match, TRBD1 (5 bases). This CDR3 is built from 15 residues. CDR1 is SGHTA, CDR2 FQGNSA, per germline. V was cut by 2 bases and J by 1 base, with 11 bases left in between. CDR3 residues: CASSLLGTANTEAFF. The CDR3 DNA is TGTGCCAGCAGCTTACTAGGGACGGCGAACACTGAAGCTTTCTTT.

The chain has TRBV20-1 and TRBJ1-3; D remains ambiguous. Per the germline V gene, CDR1 is DFQATT and CDR2 is SNEGSKA (reference sequence). V dropped 6 bases and J dropped 6 bases, with 9 bases sitting between them. This CDR3 is 11 amino acids long. CDR3 region: CSAWALNTIYF. The CDR3 nucleotides read TGCAGTGCCTGGGCCCTAAACACCATATATTTT.

The chain uses TRBV27 and TRBJ1-6; D might be TRBD1 (6 bases). CDR3 length: 16 residues. Germline CDR1 and CDR2: MNHEY and SMNVEV (reference sequence). V lost 3 bases, J lost 2 bases, and 11 bases lay in between. The CDR3 DNA is TGTGCCAGCAGTTTTACAACAGGGCCCTATAATTCACCCCTCCACTTT. It codes for CASSFTTGPYNSPLHF.

V usage is TRBV27 and J usage is TRBJ2-2; 9 bases are shared with TRBD2. Germline loops: CDR1 MNHEY, CDR2 SMNVEV (reference sequence). This CDR3 comprises 20 residues. With V trimmed by 5 bases and J by 0 bases, 16 bases remained unmatched. CDR3: CASSHYRRPRTSANTGELFF. The DNA for the CDR3 is TGTGCCAGCAGTCATTATCGACGTCCCCGGACTAGCGCGAACACCGGGGAGCTGTTTTTT.

V usage is TRBV6-5 and J usage is TRBJ1-1; the D gene is possibly TRBD1 (5 bases). The CDR3 runs to 14 residues. V was pared by 6 bases and J by 2 bases, with 13 bases between. The germline gives CDR1 MNHEY, CDR2 SVGAGI. This CDR3 is CASSPLGTNTEAFF. The DNA for the CDR3 is TGTGCCAGCAGCCCCCTAGGGACCAACACTGAAGCTTTCTTT.

The V gene is TRBV10-3, the J gene TRBJ2-7, with 10 bases matching TRBD1. From germline, CDR1 is ENHRY and CDR2 SYGVKD. The CDR3 covers 15 residues. V was pared by 2 bases and J by 3 bases, with 4 bases of the junction left unmatched. The CDR3 spells CAISEPRTGGYEQYF. The CDR3 coding sequence is TGTGCCATCAGTGAGCCTCGGACAGGGGGCTACGAGCAGTACTTC.

The V call is TRBV2, the J call TRBJ2-2, with 8 bases identical to TRBD1. Germline V gene data show CDR1 as SNHLY and CDR2 as FYNNEI. The CDR3 consists of 14 residues. The V segment lost 3 bases and the J segment 7 bases; nucleotides outside the gene matches: 4. In DNA, the CDR3 is TGTGCCAGCAGTGACAGGGGGCTGGTCGGGGAGCTGTTTTTT. This codes for CASSDRGLVGELFF.

The chain joins TRBV11-2 to TRBJ2-2; D ambiguous. Germline assignment: CDR1 SGHAT and CDR2 FQNNGV. The CDR3 has 12 residues. Trimming took 4 bases from V and 2 from J, leaving 2 bases between them. CDR3 bases: TGTGCCAGCAGCTCCAACACCGGGGAGCTGTTTTTT. This encodes CASSSNTGELFF.

CDR3 in DNA: TGCGCCAGCAGTGAGTCCAATTGGCGGGGGGCCCCCTCCTACGAGCAGTACTTC. As protein: CASSESNWRGAPSYEQYF. The chain joins TRBV10-2 to TRBJ2-7; 8 positions agree with TRBD2. There are 18 residues in the CDR3. Trimming at V came to 0 bases and at J to 0 bases, leaving 10 bases not matched to a gene. CDR1 and CDR2 (germline): WSHSY, SAAADI.

The chain employs TRBV9 and TRBJ2-7, with 8 bases that match TRBD1. The length of the CDR3 is 15 residues. Losses at the gene ends were 0 bases for V and 0 bases for J; bases not matched to a gene: 2. Germline CDR1 and CDR2: SGDLS and YYNGEE. The CDR3 is CASSVAGTGSYEQYF. The CDR3 coding sequence is TGTGCCAGCAGCGTAGCTGGGACAGGCTCCTACGAGCAGTACTTC.

The chain couples TRBV7-2 to TRBJ2-3; 12 bases agree with TRBD2. CDR3 length equals 16 residues. Germline loops: CDR1 SGHTA, CDR2 FQGNSA. Unmatched junction bases numbered 6, after V lost 3 bases and J lost 5 bases. CDR3 protein: CASSLSGLAGLDTQYF. DNA of the CDR3: TGTGCCAGCAGCTTGTCGGGACTAGCGGGCCTAGATACGCAGTATTTT.

The gene calls are TRBV11-3 and TRBJ2-1; 12 nucleotides match TRBD2. The length of the CDR3 is 16 residues. Germline V gene lookup returns CDR1 SGHNT and CDR2 YENEEA. With 3 bases clipped from V and 10 bases from J, the junction kept 10 bases outside the gene matches. This CDR3 reads CASSLGLLAGGGEQFF. CDR3 DNA: TGTGCCAGCAGCTTGGGGCTCCTAGCGGGAGGGGGAGAGCAGTTCTTC.

DNA for the CDR3: TGTGCCAGCACCACACGTGGGGCAGGGGGGGGTAGGGAGCAGTACTTC. Translating it yields CASTTRGAGGGREQYF. The V and J genes are TRBV5-6 and TRBJ2-7, with D perhaps given as TRBD1 or TRBD2 (7 bases each). Germline V gene sequence: CDR1 SGHDT, CDR2 YYEEEE. The CDR3 spans 16 residues. V shed 6 bases and J shed 7 bases, with 26 bases lying between them.

This clone was recorded a few times. The chain links TRBV2 to TRBJ1-6; the match to TRBD1 covers 7 bases. Germline V CDR1 and CDR2: SNHLY, FYNNEI. The J segment lost 9 bases and the V segment lost 7 bases, leaving 12 bases of the junction unmatched. There are 15 residues in the CDR3. CDR3 residues: CASISVGTAISPLHF. The CDR3 DNA follows: TGTGCCAGCATTTCCGTAGGGACAGCAATTTCACCCCTCCACTTT. The full variable domain, its missing parts supplied by reference TRBV2 and TRBJ1-6, is EPEVTQTPSHQVTQMGQEVILRCVPISNHLYFYWYRQILGQKVEFLVSFYNNEISEKSEIFDDQFSVERPDGSNFTLKIRSTKLEDSAMYFCASISVGTAISPLHFGNGTRLTVT.